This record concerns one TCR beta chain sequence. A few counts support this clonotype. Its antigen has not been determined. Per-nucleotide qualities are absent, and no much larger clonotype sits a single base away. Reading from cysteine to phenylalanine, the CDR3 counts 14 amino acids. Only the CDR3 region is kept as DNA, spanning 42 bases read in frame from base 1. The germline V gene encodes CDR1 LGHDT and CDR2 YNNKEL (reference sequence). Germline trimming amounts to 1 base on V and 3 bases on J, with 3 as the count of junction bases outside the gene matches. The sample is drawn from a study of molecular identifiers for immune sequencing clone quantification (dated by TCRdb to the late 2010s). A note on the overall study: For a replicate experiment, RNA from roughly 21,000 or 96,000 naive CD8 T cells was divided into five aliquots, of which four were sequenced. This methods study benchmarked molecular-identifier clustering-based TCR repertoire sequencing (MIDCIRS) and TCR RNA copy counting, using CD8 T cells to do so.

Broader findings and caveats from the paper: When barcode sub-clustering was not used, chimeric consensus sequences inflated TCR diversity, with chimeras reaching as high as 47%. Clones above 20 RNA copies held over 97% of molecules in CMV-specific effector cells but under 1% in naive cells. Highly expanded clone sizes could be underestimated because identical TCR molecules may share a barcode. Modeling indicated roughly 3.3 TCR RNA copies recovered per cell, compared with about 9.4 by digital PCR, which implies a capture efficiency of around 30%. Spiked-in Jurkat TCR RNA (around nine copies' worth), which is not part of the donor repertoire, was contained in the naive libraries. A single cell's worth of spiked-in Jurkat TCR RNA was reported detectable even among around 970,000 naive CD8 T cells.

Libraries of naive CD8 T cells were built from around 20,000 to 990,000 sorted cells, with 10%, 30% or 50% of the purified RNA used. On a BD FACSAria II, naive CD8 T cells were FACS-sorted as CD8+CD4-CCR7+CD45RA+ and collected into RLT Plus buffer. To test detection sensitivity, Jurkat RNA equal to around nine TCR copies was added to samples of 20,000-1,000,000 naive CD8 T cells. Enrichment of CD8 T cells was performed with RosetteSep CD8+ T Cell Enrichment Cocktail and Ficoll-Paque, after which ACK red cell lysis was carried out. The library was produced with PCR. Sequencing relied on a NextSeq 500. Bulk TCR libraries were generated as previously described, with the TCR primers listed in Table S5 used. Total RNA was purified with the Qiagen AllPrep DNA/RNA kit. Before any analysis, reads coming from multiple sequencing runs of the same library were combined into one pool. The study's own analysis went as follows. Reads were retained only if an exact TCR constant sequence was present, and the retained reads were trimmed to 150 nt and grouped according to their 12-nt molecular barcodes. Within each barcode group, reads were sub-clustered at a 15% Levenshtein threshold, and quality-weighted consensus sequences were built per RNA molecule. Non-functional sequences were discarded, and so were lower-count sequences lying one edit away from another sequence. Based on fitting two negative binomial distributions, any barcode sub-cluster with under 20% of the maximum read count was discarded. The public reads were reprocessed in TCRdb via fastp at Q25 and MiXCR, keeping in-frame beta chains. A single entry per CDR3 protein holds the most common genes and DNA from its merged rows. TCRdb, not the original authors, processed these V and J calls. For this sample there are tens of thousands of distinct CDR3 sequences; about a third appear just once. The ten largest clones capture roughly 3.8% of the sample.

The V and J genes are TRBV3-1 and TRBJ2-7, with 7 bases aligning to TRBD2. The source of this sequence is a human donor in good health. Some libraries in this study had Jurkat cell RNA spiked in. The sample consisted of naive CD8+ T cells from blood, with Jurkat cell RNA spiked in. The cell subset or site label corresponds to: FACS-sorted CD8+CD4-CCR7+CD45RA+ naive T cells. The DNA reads TGTGCCAGCAGCCAAGCGGGCGGGAGCTACGAGCAGTACTTC. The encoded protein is CASSQAGGSYEQYF.